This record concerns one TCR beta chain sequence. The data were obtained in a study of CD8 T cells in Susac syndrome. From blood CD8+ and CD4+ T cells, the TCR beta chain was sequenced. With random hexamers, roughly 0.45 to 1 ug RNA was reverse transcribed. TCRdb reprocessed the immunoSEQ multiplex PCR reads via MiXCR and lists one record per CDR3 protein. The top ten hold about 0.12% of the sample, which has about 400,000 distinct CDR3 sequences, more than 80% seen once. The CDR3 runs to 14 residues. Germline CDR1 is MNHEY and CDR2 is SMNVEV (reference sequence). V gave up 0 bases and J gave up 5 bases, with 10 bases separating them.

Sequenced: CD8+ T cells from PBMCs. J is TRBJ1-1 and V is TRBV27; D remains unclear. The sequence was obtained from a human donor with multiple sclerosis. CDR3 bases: TGTGCCAGCAGTTTATCGGCAGTGGGGACTGAAGCTTTCTTT. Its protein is CASSLSAVGTEAFF.